The rows below give T cell receptor beta chains drawn from one sample of a study of shared clonotypes between healthy human individuals. Data came from immunoSEQ multiplex PCR; TCRdb stores just in-frame clones and leaves some out. The sample includes 1.5 million to 2.5 million clones, roughly 95% of them seen just once. The sequenced sample consisted of naive CD8+ T cells sorted from blood. These receptors originate from a man aged 18-30 years in good health. Each CDR3 is given with its conserved first and last residue. D genes are given only for firm matches. Clone size is not always given. Where it is, it says once, few, many or a class for expanded clones.

TRBJ2-7 | - | TRBV30 | - | TGTGCCGCCGGGAGCTCCTACGAGCAGTACTTC | CAAGSSYEQYF
TRBJ2-7 | - | TRBV7-9 | TRBD1 | TGTGCCAGCAGTTCGACCGGGACAGGGACCTACGAGCAGTACTTC | CASSSTGTGTYEQYF
TRBJ2-7 | - | TRBV2 | - | TGTGCCAGCCATTCTCTGGACACCTACGAGCAGTACTTC | CASHSLDTYEQYF
TRBJ2-7 | - | TRBV13 | TRBD1 | TGTGCCAGCAGCCTATCCGGGACAGGGTCCTACGAGCAGTACTTC | CASSLSGTGSYEQYF
TRBJ1-1 | - | TRBV29-1 | - | TGCAGCGTTGACAGCCCATACACTGAAGCTTTCTTT | CSVDSPYTEAFF
TRBJ1-5 | - | TRBV21-1 | - | TGTGCCAGCAGCAAAGCCCGGGATTATAAGCCCCAGCATTTT | CASSKARDYKPQHF
TRBJ2-2 | - | TRBV7-9 | - | TGTGCCAGCAGCGAACCCTTAACCGGGGAGCTGTTTTTT | CASSEPLTGELFF
TRBJ2-1 | - | TRBV29-1 | - | TGCAGCGTTGAACCGAAGGGCACGACCTACAATGAGCAGTTCTTC | CSVEPKGTTYNEQFF
TRBJ1-1 | - | TRBV30 | - | TGTGCCTACACACTGAACACTGAAGCTTTCTTT | CAYTLNTEAFF
TRBJ1-1 | - | TRBV7-8 | - | TGTGCCAGCAGCTTGGCCGGACCGAACACTGAAGCTTTCTTT | CASSLAGPNTEAFF
TRBJ1-1 | - | TRBV10-3 | TRBD1 | TGTGCCATCAGTGAGTCGCGGACAGGGGGAAGAGACACTGAAGCTTTCTTT | CAISESRTGGRDTEAFF
TRBJ2-7 | - | TRBV7-9 | - | TGTGCCAGCATCCACACCCAAGGGCACGAGCAGTACTTC | CASIHTQGHEQYF
TRBJ2-7 | - | TRBV6-1 | TRBD1 | TGTGCCAGCAGTAGCCGGGACAGCTCCTACGAGCAGTACTTC | CASSSRDSSYEQYF
TRBJ1-4 | once | TRBV5-6 | - | TGTGCCAGCAGCTTGCGATGGAGCGGTGAAAAACTGTTTTTT | CASSLRWSGEKLFF
TRBJ2-7 | once | TRBV7-6 | - | TGTGCCAGCAGCTTAGCCAGGGCCTACGAGCAGTACTTC | CASSLARAYEQYF
TRBJ1-2 | - | TRBV10-3 | - | TGTGCCATCAGTGAGTGGGTGACGACTAACTATGGCTACACCTTC | CAISEWVTTNYGYTF
TRBJ1-6 | - | TRBV9 | - | TGTGCCAGCAGCCCAGAAGGGGGTCCACCCCTCCACTTT | CASSPEGGPPLHF
TRBJ2-7 | - | TRBV19 | TRBD1 | TGTGCCAGTAGCGGGACAGGGGGCGCCTACGAGCAGTACTTC | CASSGTGGAYEQYF
TRBJ1-1 | - | TRBV5-4 | TRBD1 | TGTGCCAGCAGCTTGATAGGGACAGGGCACACTGAAGCTTTCTTT | CASSLIGTGHTEAFF
TRBJ2-7 | - | TRBV9 | TRBD2 | TGTGCCAGCAGCGCGACTAGCGGGGTTACCTCCTACGAGCAGTACTTC | CASSATSGVTSYEQYF
TRBJ2-2 | - | TRBV7-9 | - | TGTGCCAGCAGCTTACCCCGGGACATTATGAACACCGGGGAGCTGTTTTTT | CASSLPRDIMNTGELFF
TRBJ1-5 | - | TRBV28 | TRBD1 | TGTGCCAGCAGTTTTAACAGGGGCGGTCAGCCCCAGCATTTT | CASSFNRGGQPQHF
TRBJ1-6 | - | TRBV5-8 | - | TGTGCCAGCAGCTTTGCGCAGGGTGTACCCCTCCACTTT | CASSFAQGVPLHF
TRBJ1-5 | - | TRBV19 | - | TGTGCCAGTAGTATTTGGAACACCGGCAATCAGCCCCAGCATTTT | CASSIWNTGNQPQHF
TRBJ2-7 | - | TRBV19 | - | TGTGCCAGTAAAGCAGGGCTGGGGGAGCAGTACTTC | CASKAGLGEQYF
TRBJ2-6 | - | TRBV28 | - | TGTGCCACCTTTGCAACCTCTGGGGCCAACGTCCTGACTTTC | CATFATSGANVLTF
TRBJ1-2 | - | TRBV10-2 | - | TGCGCCAGCAGTGATGGGGGGAGCGGCTACACCTTC | CASSDGGSGYTF
TRBJ2-5 | - | TRBV13 | TRBD2 | TGTGCCAGCAGTCGAGGACTAGCGGGGCCCCAAGAGACCCAGTACTTC | CASSRGLAGPQETQYF
TRBJ2-5 | - | TRBV5-6 | - | TGTGCCAGCAGCTTGGCCAAGGCTTACCAAGAGACCCAGTACTTC | CASSLAKAYQETQYF
TRBJ1-5 | - | TRBV15 | TRBD1 | TGTGCCACCTCCGGGACAGGCGTGACGCAGCCCCAGCATTTT | CATSGTGVTQPQHF
TRBJ2-3 | - | TRBV28 | - | TGTGCCAGCAGTTTACGGCAGGGTGGGACAGATACGCAGTATTTT | CASSLRQGGTDTQYF
TRBJ2-5 | - | TRBV7-9 | TRBD2 | TGTGCCAGCAGCCGTCTAGCGGGGGGAAGAGAGACCCAGTACTTC | CASSRLAGGRETQYF
TRBJ2-7 | - | TRBV28 | TRBD1 | TGTGCCAGCAGCCTACAGGGGATGCGCTACGAGCAGTACTTC | CASSLQGMRYEQYF
TRBJ2-2 | - | TRBV7-9 | - | TGTGCCAGCAGCTTAGCGCTTGAGGGAGTGAAAACCGGGGAGCTGTTTTTT | CASSLALEGVKTGELFF
TRBJ2-7 | - | TRBV30 | - | TGTGCCTGGAGTGTCAGGGGATTCTACGAGCAGTACTTC | CAWSVRGFYEQYF
TRBJ1-5 | - | TRBV27 | - | TGTGCCAGCAGCCGTACTCTGGATTTTTATAGCAATCAGCCCCAGCATTTT | CASSRTLDFYSNQPQHF
TRBJ2-7 | few | TRBV7-3 | TRBD2 | TGTGCCAGCAGCCCGGCGGGAGGTTCCTACGAGCAGTACTTC | CASSPAGGSYEQYF
TRBJ2-1 | - | TRBV2 | TRBD2 | TGTGCCAGCAGTGACCGGGGGAGGGCCTACAATGAGCAGTTCTTC | CASSDRGRAYNEQFF
TRBJ1-2 | - | TRBV5-4 | - | TGTGCCAGCAGCCCACTGGACATCCCCTATGGCTACACCTTC | CASSPLDIPYGYTF
TRBJ2-3 | once | TRBV11-3 | - | TGTGCCAGCAGCAGAGGCACAGATACGCAGTATTTT | CASSRGTDTQYF
TRBJ2-5 | - | TRBV28 | TRBD2 | TGTGCCAGCAGTTTATACCCAAGCGGGGGGGCCGAGGAGACCCAGTACTTC | CASSLYPSGGAEETQYF
TRBJ2-1 | - | TRBV19 | TRBD2 | TGTGCCAGTAGTATAGTAGCGGGGGCACCCTACAATGAGCAGTTCTTC | CASSIVAGAPYNEQFF